A single sample gave rise to the 30 T cell receptor beta chains below, sequenced in a study of T cells expressing NK-cell markers. Reanalyzing the 5' RACE reads, TCRdb keeps one entry per CDR3 protein, without DNA. The listing records about 260,000 distinct CDR3 sequences. The specimen was blood T cells: a sorted CD56 or NKG2C T cell subset, CD4+ or CD8+ T cells, or bulk PBMC T cells (not recorded which). The source of these receptors is a young man in good health.

The J gene is TRBJ2-2, the V gene TRBV10-3; TCRdb's assignment of TRBD2 cannot be checked, as there is no DNA. Germline CDR1 is ENHRY and CDR2 is SYGVKD. The CDR3 totals 15 residues. CDR3 sequence reads: CAISAGLAGGGELFF.

This chain joins TRBV20-1 and TRBJ2-3; the TCRdb D gene call, TRBD2, has no DNA to confirm it. CDR3 length equals 14 residues. Germline assignment: CDR1 DFQATT and CDR2 SNEGSKA (reference sequence). The CDR3 here is CSAPERGSTDTQYF.

V is TRBV7-8 and J is TRBJ2-5; no DNA is available, so the TRBD1 call from TCRdb remains unchecked. CDR1 and CDR2 (germline): SGHVS, FQNEAQ. This CDR3 has 17 residues. The CDR3: CASSQRGGLSKPETQYF.

The chain has TRBV7-7 and TRBJ2-3; TCRdb designates TRBD2, a call that cannot be tested without DNA. Germline V gene lookup returns CDR1 SSHAT and CDR2 FNYEAQ (reference sequence). The length of the CDR3 is 15 residues. This chain's CDR3 is CASSAGSGRADTQYF.

V and J are TRBV7-9 and TRBJ2-7. This CDR3 is 14 amino acids long. Germline lookup yields CDR1 SEHNR and CDR2 FQNEAQ (reference sequence). CDR3 sequence: CASSLVVSRGEQYF.

The V and J genes are TRBV9 and TRBJ2-1; without DNA, the TCRdb call of TRBD2 cannot be checked. In germline, CDR1 is SGDLS, CDR2 YYNGEE. There are 15 residues in the CDR3. The CDR3 protein is CASSATSGAHNEQFF.

The chain uses TRBV14 and TRBJ2-1; TCRdb lists TRBD2, though no DNA is available to test this call. Germline V lookup: CDR1 SGHDN, CDR2 FVKESK. The CDR3 is 18 residues long. The CDR3 here is CASSQDLLPGLAVNEQFF.

V is TRBV3-1 and J is TRBJ2-1. This CDR3 has 12 residues. Germline loops: CDR1 LGHDT, CDR2 YNNKEL (reference sequence). CDR3 in amino acids: CASSQVNYEQFF.

The genes are TRBV10-3 and TRBJ2-7; the TCRdb D gene call, TRBD1, has no DNA to confirm it. This CDR3 spans 14 amino acids. The germline V gene encodes CDR1 ENHRY and CDR2 SYGVKD. The CDR3 protein is CASTPGQGTHEQYF.

J is TRBJ1-1 and V is TRBV11-2. Germline V gene lookup returns CDR1 SGHAT and CDR2 FQNNGV. The CDR3 spans 15 residues. CDR3 region: CASSFSGVLNTEAFF.

The gene calls are TRBV27 and TRBJ2-1. CDR1 and CDR2 (germline): MNHEY, SMNVEV (reference sequence). The length of the CDR3 is 15 residues. Here the CDR3 reads CASSRTAGSYNEQFF.

This chain links TRBV10-3 with TRBJ2-7; TCRdb's assignment of TRBD2 cannot be checked, as there is no DNA. The germline V gene has CDR1 ENHRY and CDR2 SYGVKD. The CDR3 contains 15 residues. CDR3: CAIGQADGRGHEQYF.

The chain is built from TRBV20-1 and TRBJ2-1; the D gene TCRdb calls, TRBD1, cannot be checked with no DNA. The length of the CDR3 is 12 residues. Germline V CDR1 and CDR2: DFQATT, SNEGSKA (reference sequence). The CDR3: CSARGGGGEQFF.

V gene TRBV28 combines with J gene TRBJ1-1. CDR3 length equals 12 residues. Germline CDR1 is MDHEN and CDR2 is SYDVKM. CDR3: CASTTAVHEAFF.

The V call is TRBV5-1, the J call TRBJ2-1; TCRdb selects TRBD2, and the lack of DNA leaves this call unchecked. This CDR3 region has 15 residues. CDR1 SGHRS and CDR2 YFSETQ come from the germline V gene. The CDR3 reads CASSLAARGHNEQFF. The full variable domain, with the rest looked up from reference TRBV5-1 and TRBJ2-1, is KAGVTQTPRYLIKTRGQQVTLSCSPISGHRSVSWYQQTPGQGLQFLFEYFSETQRNKGNFPGRFSGRQFSNSRSEMNVSTLELGDSALYLCASSLAARGHNEQFFGPGTRLTVL.

The V call is TRBV20-1, the J call TRBJ1-6. CDR3 size: 16 residues. The germline gives CDR1 DFQATT, CDR2 SNEGSKA (reference sequence). The CDR3 reads CSARDVRTTNNSPLHF.

The chain employs TRBV12-3 or TRBV12-4 and TRBJ2-1; TCRdb proposes TRBD2, but this gene call is untestable without DNA. This CDR3 has 15 residues. CDR3: CASSLASGSKNEQFF.

The CDR3 loop is CSAKGQGPDTQYF. The chain recombines TRBV20-1 with TRBJ2-3; checking the TCRdb D call of TRBD1 is not possible without DNA. The germline CDR1 and CDR2 sequences are DFQATT and SNEGSKA (reference sequence). The CDR3 has 13 residues.

The chain has TRBV15 and TRBJ2-5; there is no DNA to check the TCRdb D call of TRBD1. The CDR3 is 15 residues long. From germline, CDR1 is LNHNV and CDR2 YYDKDF (reference sequence). This CDR3 is CATSRSRTERETQYF.

The chain employs TRBV20-1 and TRBJ2-1; the TCRdb D gene call, TRBD2, has no DNA to confirm it. The CDR3 is made up of 14 amino acids. Looked up from germline, CDR1 is DFQATT and CDR2 is SNEGSKA (reference sequence). CDR3 sequence reads: CSAPAGTSELRLFF.

The V and J genes are TRBV6-1 and TRBJ1-3. The CDR3 contains 14 residues. Looked up from germline, CDR1 is MNHNS and CDR2 is SASEGT. The CDR3 loop reads CASRISGSGNTIYF.

V is TRBV12-3 or TRBV12-4 and J is TRBJ1-6. The length of the CDR3 is 14 residues. The CDR3: CASSLGLVDSPLHF.

The V call is TRBV12-3 or TRBV12-4, the J call TRBJ1-1; as DNA is missing, the TRBD1 call by TCRdb cannot be tested. This CDR3 is 15 amino acids long. CDR3 amino acids: CASSSQAGLNTEAFF.

The chain links TRBV12-3 or TRBV12-4 to TRBJ1-1; TCRdb lists TRBD1, though no DNA is available to test this call. The CDR3 consists of 13 residues. Here the CDR3 reads CASTSTGDAGAFF.

This chain connects TRBV27 to TRBJ2-5; no DNA is available, so the TRBD1 call from TCRdb remains unchecked. This CDR3 comprises 13 residues. From germline, CDR1 is MNHEY and CDR2 SMNVEV (reference sequence). The CDR3 reads CASSLTGLETQYF.

This chain links TRBV9 with TRBJ2-6; the TCRdb D gene call, TRBD1, has no DNA to confirm it. Germline V gene data show CDR1 as SGDLS and CDR2 as YYNGEE. The CDR3 is made up of 19 amino acids. CDR3 sequence reads: CASTASQTGGSAGANVLTF.

The rearrangement uses TRBV20-1 and TRBJ2-5; the D gene TCRdb calls, TRBD1, cannot be checked with no DNA. CDR3 size: 16 residues. Germline CDR1 reads DFQATT; CDR2 reads SNEGSKA (reference sequence). The chain's CDR3 is CSASTFSGTYQETQYF.

The chain uses TRBV12-3 or TRBV12-4 and TRBJ1-6; TCRdb gives TRBD1 as the D gene, but with no DNA this cannot be confirmed. The CDR3 covers 14 residues. Here the CDR3 reads CASSHGTGNSPLHF.

The J gene is TRBJ2-1, the V gene TRBV29-1; TCRdb's D call, TRBD2, is unchecked because there is no DNA. The CDR3 length is 13 residues. Germline V gene sequence: CDR1 SQVTM, CDR2 ANQGSEA. The chain's CDR3 is CSVVLAGYNEQFF.

The CDR3 loop is CASSLELATAKNIQYF. The V gene is TRBV7-2, the J gene TRBJ2-4. The CDR3 totals 16 residues. Looked up from germline, CDR1 is SGHTA and CDR2 is FQGNSA. Combining the CDR3 with reference TRBV7-2 and TRBJ2-4 gives the whole variable domain GAGVSQSPSNKVTEKGKDVELRCDPISGHTALYWYRQSLGQGLEFLIYFQGNSAPDKSGLPSDRFSAERTGGSVSTLTIQRTQQEDSAVYLCASSLELATAKNIQYFGAGTRLSVL.